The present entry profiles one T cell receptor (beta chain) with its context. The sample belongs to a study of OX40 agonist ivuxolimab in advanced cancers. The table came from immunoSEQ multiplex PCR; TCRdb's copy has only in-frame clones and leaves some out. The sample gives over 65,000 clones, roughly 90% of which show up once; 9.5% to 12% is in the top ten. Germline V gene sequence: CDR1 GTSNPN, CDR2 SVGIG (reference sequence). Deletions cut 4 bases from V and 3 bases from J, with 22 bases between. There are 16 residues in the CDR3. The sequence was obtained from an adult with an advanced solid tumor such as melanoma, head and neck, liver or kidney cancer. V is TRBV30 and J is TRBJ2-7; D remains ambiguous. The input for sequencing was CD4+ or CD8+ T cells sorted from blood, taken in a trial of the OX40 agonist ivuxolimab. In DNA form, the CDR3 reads TGTGCCTGGATCCCAGCCAACACCTTCAGCCTCTACGAGCAGTACTTC. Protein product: CAWIPANTFSLYEQYF.